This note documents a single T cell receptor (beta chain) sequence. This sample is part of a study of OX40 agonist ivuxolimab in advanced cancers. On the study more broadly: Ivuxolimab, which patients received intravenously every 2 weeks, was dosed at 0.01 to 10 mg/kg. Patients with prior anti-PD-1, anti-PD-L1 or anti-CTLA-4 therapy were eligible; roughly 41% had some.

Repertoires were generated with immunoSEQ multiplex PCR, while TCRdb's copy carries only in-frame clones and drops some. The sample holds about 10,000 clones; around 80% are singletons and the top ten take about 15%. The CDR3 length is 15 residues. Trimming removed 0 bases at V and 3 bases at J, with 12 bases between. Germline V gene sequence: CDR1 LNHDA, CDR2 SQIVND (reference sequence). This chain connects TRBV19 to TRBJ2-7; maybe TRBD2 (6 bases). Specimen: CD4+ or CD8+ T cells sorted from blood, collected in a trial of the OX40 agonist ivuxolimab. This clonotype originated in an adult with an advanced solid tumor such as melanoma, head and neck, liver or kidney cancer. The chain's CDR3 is CASSIDLGRNYEQYF. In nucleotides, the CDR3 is TGTGCCAGTAGTATAGATCTTGGGAGGAACTACGAGCAGTACTTC.